The clone carrying this TCR beta chain was detected a few times. The antigen is not known. V lost 6 bases and J lost 7; bases outside the gene matches: 5. The germline V gene encodes CDR1 DFQATT and CDR2 SNEGSKA (reference sequence). The CDR3 has 11 residues. Vbeta (60) and Jbeta (13) primers were used in the PCR. Profiled with immunoSEQ multiplex PCR; TCRdb holds only in-frame clones, not every one. Found here are roughly 180,000 clones, 80% of them singletons; the top ten hold around 1.9%. The source of the sample is a study of cytomegalovirus exposure and HLA in healthy donors. Study-wide findings and caveats: For most subjects, TCR beta sequences were reported to predict HLA-A and HLA-B alleles with accuracy.

V usage is TRBV20-1 and J usage is TRBJ2-7; 8 nucleotides match TRBD2. This receptor was identified in a woman in her thirties in good health and CMV-seronegative. Input material: PBMCs. The CDR3 nucleotides are TGCAGTGCCCGGGGGGGCTCGGAGCAGTACTTC. Translated: CSARGGSEQYF.